The rows below give T cell receptor beta chains drawn from one sample of a study of post-analysis software for immune sequencing data. TCRdb recomputed calls from the PCR reads with MiXCR, one row per CDR3 protein. This table has over 150,000 distinct CDR3 sequences, around 36% appearing once. Sequenced material: blood, taken after autologous hematopoietic stem cell transplantation. These receptors were collected from a girl between 10 and 17 years old with multiple sclerosis. Both conserved end residues are trimmed from each CDR3. The order of the fields is V gene, J gene, CDR3 protein.

TRBV10-3,TRBJ2-5,AISEAGLKTQY
TRBV27,TRBJ2-1,ASRVLASYEQF
TRBV20-1,TRBJ2-1,SVRASSYNEQF
TRBV6-4,TRBJ2-1,ASSEGTGSYNEQF
TRBV6-6,TRBJ1-5,ASSYSGSGKPQH
TRBV24-1,TRBJ2-1,ATSDPNPGDNEQF
TRBV5-8,TRBJ2-3,ASSLGGWPGPDPDTQY
TRBV29-1,TRBJ2-7,SVGSPVSSYEQY
TRBV28,TRBJ2-1,AIRGPDYNEQF
TRBV30,TRBJ2-1,AWSVPSGQF
TRBV4-1,TRBJ1-4,ASSLTGAEEKLF
TRBV20-1,TRBJ2-1,KVQGTTSEQF
TRBV7-6,TRBJ2-5,ASSFPQASGGWETQY
TRBV3-1,TRBJ2-1,ASSLLAGEYNEQF
TRBV2,TRBJ2-7,ANRLVNEQY
TRBV9,TRBJ2-1,ASSVAGNRANEQF
TRBV6-1,TRBJ2-1,ASSEARLSGPSSYNEQF
TRBV7-2,TRBJ2-1,ASSSLRSSYNEQF
TRBV3-1,TRBJ2-1,ASSQSGLAFYEQF
TRBV20-1,TRBJ2-1,SASTPSWTSGKGALSGEQF
TRBV6-5,TRBJ1-5,ASSPTVSSNQPQH
TRBV19,TRBJ2-7,ASSPGASFEQY
TRBV6-5,TRBJ2-7,ASSIGQYYEQY
TRBV7-9,TRBJ2-1,ASSLIPKTSGAYNEQF
TRBV10-3,TRBJ2-4,AISEGGTSGRNIQY
TRBV12-3/TRBV12-4,TRBJ2-3,ASRSSGFPDTQY
TRBV20-1,TRBJ2-7,SQGLAGGSSYEQY
TRBV5-6,TRBJ2-7,ASSLYGTAIGEQY
TRBV11-2,TRBJ2-1,ASSWATSGRGNEQF
TRBV5-1,TRBJ1-5,ASSLKGGGQPQH
TRBV29-1,TRBJ2-1,SVDVGASYNEQF
TRBV10-1,TRBJ2-5,ASSAPGIGETQY
TRBV25-1,TRBJ2-1,ASSEQGDEQF
TRBV12-3/TRBV12-4,TRBJ1-3,ASSMVNEQFFGPGGFGNTIY
TRBV20-1,TRBJ2-2,SATSGRGTGELF
TRBV12-3/TRBV12-4,TRBJ2-3,ASSLVAATDTQY